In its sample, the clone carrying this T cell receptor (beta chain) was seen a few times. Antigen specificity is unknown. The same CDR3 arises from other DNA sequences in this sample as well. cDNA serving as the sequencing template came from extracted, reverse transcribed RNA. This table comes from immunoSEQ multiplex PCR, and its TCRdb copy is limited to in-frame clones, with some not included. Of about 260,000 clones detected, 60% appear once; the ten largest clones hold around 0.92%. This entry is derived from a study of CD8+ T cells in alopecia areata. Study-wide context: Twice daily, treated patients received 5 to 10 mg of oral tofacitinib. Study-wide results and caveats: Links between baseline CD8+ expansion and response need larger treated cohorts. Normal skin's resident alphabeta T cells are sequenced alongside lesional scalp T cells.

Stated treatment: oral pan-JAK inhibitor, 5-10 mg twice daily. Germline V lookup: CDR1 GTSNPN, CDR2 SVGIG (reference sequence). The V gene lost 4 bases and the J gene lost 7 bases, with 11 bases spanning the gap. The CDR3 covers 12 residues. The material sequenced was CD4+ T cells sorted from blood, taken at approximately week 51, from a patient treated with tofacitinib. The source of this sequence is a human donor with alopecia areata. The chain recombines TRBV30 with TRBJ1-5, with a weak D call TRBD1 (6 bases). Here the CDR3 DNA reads TGTGCCTGGAACAGGGTTGGGCAGCCCCAGCATTTT. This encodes CAWNRVGQPQHF.